This TCR beta chain was documented in a study of blood T cell repertoires in COVID-19 (dated by TCRdb to 2020 to 2022). Context from the whole study: Collaborator samples came from the United States, Italy and Spain and covered acute and convalescent phases of COVID-19. The prospective study material was composed of cDNA or gDNA derived from T cells, B-cell-depleted T cells, or PBMCs. The dataset comprised deeply sampled blood TCRbeta repertoires from subjects exposed to, actively infected with, or recovered from COVID-19. The repertoires were made available in a free public database intended to serve as a resource for research on the immune response to SARS-CoV-2. Samples came from the ongoing ImmuneRACE study (first 160 participants) plus 1,254 subjects from 6 global collaborators. Nearly every sample came with metadata listing a de-identified subject ID, COVID-19 status, age in years and sex. Where available, HLA class I and class II types were obtained from metadata supplied by the sample provider rather than from assay-based typing.

Its CDR3 holds 14 amino acids, cysteine through phenylalanine. CDR3 DNA is the only sequence kept; it has 42 bases, read in frame from the first base. CDR1 and CDR2 were assigned from the germline V gene (reference sequence) as GTSNPN and SVGIG. For this clone: Its antigen is currently not known. Base qualities are not provided; no much larger clone lies one nucleotide away.

Enrolling through a virtual design, the prospective study's participants ranged in age from about 18 to 89 years and lived across roughly 24 United States geographic areas. To assign participants to cohorts, the prospective study relied on clinical history that participants themselves reported in a screening survey and a study questionnaire. A participant counted as exposed if, within 2 weeks of entering the study, that participant had been in contact with someone who had a PCR-confirmed or clinician-diagnosed COVID-19 case. In the prospective study, mobile phlebotomists collected whole blood, serum and a nasopharyngeal or oropharyngeal swab from each participant. Over a roughly 2-month period, participants in the prospective study had the option of providing additional blood draws and questionnaires. Before DNA extraction, prospective study blood samples were shipped either frozen or at room temperature.

Overall results and qualifications from the work: The quantity of clinical and demographic metadata differed by source and by participant and was supplied without curation.

The immunoSEQ Assay, a bias-controlled multiplex PCR, was used to amplify TCRbeta CDR3 regions from genomic DNA. Per the original workflow: The number of nucleated cells in each sample was estimated from the amplification of reference gene primers within the assay. To quantify the absolute abundance of each unique TCRbeta CDR3 rearrangement, sequence reads were collapsed and filtered. Productive Simpson clonality was computed per sample as the square root of Simpson's diversity index over productive rearrangements. TCRdb holds this immuneACCESS table with in-frame rearrangements only. Some clones are missing; in checked studies, unresolved V genes explain under half, and the rest has no known cause. V, J and clone size reflect that table, while D and trimming were determined from the DNA. For this sample there are a few hundred thousand clones; 80% to 90% appear just once. The ten largest clones add up to 6.6% of the sample.

Sequenced input: PBMCs or T cells enriched from blood (not recorded which). Here the chain combines TRBV30 and TRBJ1-1, with a tentative D gene TRBD1 over 5 matching bases. This receptor was taken from a woman aged 50 to 65 who had been exposed to COVID-19. The DNA sequence is given as TGTGCTGGCGGCCGTAATTTCAGGGAATCTGAAGCTTTCTTT. It specifies CAGGRNFRESEAFF.